The clone carrying this T cell receptor beta chain was seen more than once but under ten times. Its matching antigen is unknown. Profiling relied on immunoSEQ multiplex PCR, and the TCRdb table lists in-frame clones only, not all of them. The sample yields roughly 13,000 clones, approximately 70% seen once. This specimen belongs to a study of T cell repertoires in ileal Crohn's disease. Turning to the study itself: Thiopurines (about eleven) or anti-TNF agents (approximately 20) were given postoperatively to about half.

Study-wide results and caveats: Compared with CD4 T cells, sorted CD8 cells carried more expanded clones.

CDR1 SGHRS and CDR2 YFSETQ come from the germline V gene. This CDR3 is 15 amino acids long. With 1 base removed from V and 6 bases from J, the gap between germline ends came to 14 bases. This sequence was found in an adult with Crohn's disease. This sequence joins TRBV5-1 and TRBJ2-1; D is perhaps TRBD1 (5 bases). Sequencing used ileal tissue. Here the CDR3 reads CASSLRQGIGNEQFF. CDR3 nucleotides: TGCGCCAGCAGCTTGCGGCAGGGTATAGGCAATGAGCAGTTCTTC.